The 8 T cell receptor beta chains below were found in one sample sequenced in a study of shared clonotypes between healthy human individuals. The method was immunoSEQ multiplex PCR; TCRdb's version includes in-frame clones alone and lacks a portion of them. The table has roughly 520,000 clones, roughly 95% seen once. Input material: naive CD4+ T cells sorted from blood. The subset was: CD45RA+ positively selected. These receptors originate from a woman aged 25 to 39 in good health.

The rearrangement joins TRBV6-5 to TRBJ2-2; 7 bases are a match to TRBD1. The germline V gene has CDR1 MNHEY and CDR2 SVGAGI. The J segment lost 0 bases and the V segment lost 5 bases, leaving 3 bases of the junction unmatched. This CDR3 region has 15 residues. The CDR3 sequence: CASSQDRSNTGELFF. In nucleotides, the CDR3 is TGTGCCAGCAGTCAGGACAGGTCGAACACCGGGGAGCTGTTTTTT.

The chain joins TRBV5-1 to TRBJ2-5, with D possibly being TRBD1 (6 bases). The CDR3 extends over 14 amino acids. Trimming removed 0 bases from V and 7 bases from J, with 13 bases in between. Germline V CDR1 and CDR2: SGHRS, YFSETQ. The chain's CDR3 is CASSLGDKEGTQYF. CDR3 in DNA: TGCGCCAGCAGCTTGGGGGACAAAGAGGGGACCCAGTACTTC.

With regard to this clone: The same CDR3 is also encoded by other DNA sequences in this sample. The rearrangement joins TRBV10-2 to TRBJ1-3; D is possibly TRBD1 (6 bases). The V end was cut by 5 bases, the J end by 0 bases, with 8 bases between. From germline, CDR1 is WSHSY and CDR2 SAAADI. The CDR3 has 14 residues. CDR3 in DNA: TGCGCCAGCAGTCGACAGGACTCTGGAAACACCATATATTTT. Its translation: CASSRQDSGNTIYF.

This chain uses TRBV19 with TRBJ2-1; 8 bases align to TRBD2. CDR1 LNHDA and CDR2 SQIVND come from the germline V gene (reference sequence). This CDR3 is 15 amino acids long. Trimming cost V 3 bases and J 5 bases; bases outside gene matches: 6. CDR3 region: CASSMGLAGNNEQFF. CDR3 bases: TGTGCCAGTAGTATGGGCCTAGCGGGCAACAATGAGCAGTTCTTC.

The chain recombines TRBV7-6 with TRBJ2-7; D might be TRBD1 or TRBD2, each matching 5 bases. Germline V lookup: CDR1 SGHVS, CDR2 FNYEAQ. The germline V and J ends were trimmed by 1 base and 3 bases, with 10 bases remaining between them. The CDR3 runs to 14 residues. The CDR3 is CASSLVGDLYEQYF. The CDR3 bases are TGTGCCAGCAGCTTAGTCGGGGACCTCTACGAGCAGTACTTC.

This chain's CDR3 is CASSQDRMQPQHF. DNA of the CDR3: TGTGCCAGCAGCCAAGATCGGATGCAGCCCCAGCATTTT. This chain joins TRBV14 and TRBJ1-5, with D unclear. There are 13 residues in the CDR3. Germline V gene sequence: CDR1 SGHDN, CDR2 FVKESK. Trimming cost V 0 bases and J 7 bases, with 7 bases left between them.

V gene TRBV5-1 combines with J gene TRBJ2-7; possible D gene TRBD2, 6 bases. Per germline, CDR1 SGHRS and CDR2 YFSETQ. The CDR3 sequence is 14 residues long. Trimming cost V 0 bases and J 6 bases, with 13 bases left between them. In DNA form, the CDR3 reads TGCGCCAGCAGCTTGGCGGGGGAAACGGGCGAGCAGTACTTC. This translates into CASSLAGETGEQYF.

The J gene is TRBJ2-7, the V gene TRBV27; D call uncertain. Germline assignment: CDR1 MNHEY and CDR2 SMNVEV (reference sequence). This CDR3 spans 14 amino acids. Trimming stripped 2 bases from V and 1 base from J, with 9 bases between. CDR3 in DNA: TGTGCCAGCAGTTTAGCAGCCCTTTCCTACGAGCAGTACTTC. Translated: CASSLAALSYEQYF.